Below, 10 T cell receptor beta chains from the same sample are listed, as sequenced in a study of blood T cell repertoires in COVID-19. This table comes from immunoSEQ multiplex PCR, and its TCRdb copy is limited to in-frame clones, with some not included. Among 120,000 or so clones listed, roughly 80% were seen once. Sequenced input: peripheral blood. The source of these receptors is a woman aged 50 to 65 with acute or convalescent COVID-19.

The chain is built from TRBV6-1 and TRBJ2-7; a possible D gene is TRBD1 (6 bases). This CDR3 has 15 residues. Germline CDR1 reads MNHNS; CDR2 reads SASEGT. Trimming took off 1 base at V and 0 bases at J, with 10 bases between the two ends. The CDR3, as DNA: TGTGCCAGCAGTGAAGAAGGGGGAAGCTCCTACGAGCAGTACTTC. It codes for CASSEEGGSSYEQYF.

The chain couples TRBV9 to TRBJ2-3, with 9 bases lining up with TRBD2. This CDR3 spans 18 amino acids. Germline trimming cut 0 bases from V and 1 base from J; bases unmatched to any gene: 9. CDR1 and CDR2 (germline): SGDLS, YYNGEE. CDR3 protein: CASSVEPPRGGGTDTQYF. The CDR3 DNA is TGTGCCAGCAGCGTAGAGCCCCCTCGCGGGGGGGGCACAGATACGCAGTATTTT.

This clone showed up just once. The rearrangement joins TRBV5-6 to TRBJ1-2; no reliable D call. The germline gives CDR1 SGHDT, CDR2 YYEEEE. The CDR3 spans 13 residues. V was clipped by 4 bases and J by 0 bases, with 7 bases between them. CDR3 sequence: CASSASANYGYTF. The CDR3 DNA reads TGTGCCAGCAGCGCTTCAGCTAACTATGGCTACACCTTC.

The J gene is TRBJ1-2, the V gene TRBV28, with a possible D match to TRBD1 (5 bases). CDR3 length equals 15 residues. V was trimmed by 6 bases and J by 0 bases, leaving 14 bases between them. Looked up from germline, CDR1 is MDHEN and CDR2 is SYDVKM. CDR3 loop: CASRLRTQTNYGYTF. CDR3 in DNA: TGTGCCAGCAGACTCAGGACACAAACTAACTATGGCTACACCTTC.

In DNA, the CDR3 is TGCGCCAGCAGCCCGAAGACTAGCGGGGGGGACAATGAGCAGTTCTTC. This gives the protein CASSPKTSGGDNEQFF. The chain recombines TRBV5-1 with TRBJ2-1; the match to TRBD2 covers 14 bases. The CDR3 length is 16 residues. The germline V gene has CDR1 SGHRS and CDR2 YFSETQ. The junction had 5 bases not matched to a gene; V was cut back by 4 bases and J by 5 bases.

The chain is built from TRBV19 and TRBJ1-3; 11 nucleotides line up with TRBD1. Germline assignment: CDR1 LNHDA and CDR2 SQIVND (reference sequence). The CDR3 contains 17 residues. V lost 6 bases, J lost 0 bases, and 7 bases stayed unmatched. As DNA, the CDR3 is TGTGCCAGTAGCAGAGCCGGGACAGGGGGCTCTGGAAACACCATATATTTT. It specifies CASSRAGTGGSGNTIYF.

The J gene is TRBJ2-7, the V gene TRBV5-5; 12 bases fit TRBD2. The germline V gene encodes CDR1 SGHKS and CDR2 YYEKEE (reference sequence). The length of the CDR3 is 15 residues. The V segment lost 4 bases and the J segment 3 bases; nucleotides outside the gene matches: 5. The CDR3 is CASSSGLAGLYEQYF. DNA for the CDR3: TGTGCCAGCAGCAGTGGACTAGCGGGGCTCTACGAGCAGTACTTC. The variable domain in full, with the rest retrieved from reference TRBV5-5 and TRBJ2-7, is DAGVTQSPTHLIKTRGQQVTLRCSPISGHKSVSWYQQVLGQGPQFIFQYYEKEERGRGNFPDRFSARQFPNYSSELNVNALLLGDSALYLCASSSGLAGLYEQYFGPGTRLTVT.

The genes are TRBV30 and TRBJ1-2; 7 positions agree with TRBD1. This CDR3 is built from 12 residues. Germline V lookup: CDR1 GTSNPN, CDR2 SVGIG (reference sequence). The V and J ends lost 5 bases and 4 bases, in that order; junction bases with no gene match: 4. In DNA, the CDR3 is TGTGCCTGGGCGGGACAGCCCTATGGCTACACCTTC. Its protein product is CAWAGQPYGYTF.

This clone has just a few counts. J is TRBJ2-7 and V is TRBV27, with unresolved D. The ends were cut back, 6 bases at V and 1 base at J, with 7 bases in the middle. CDR3 size: 12 residues. Germline-derived CDR1 and CDR2 are MNHEY and SMNVEV (reference sequence). CDR3 loop: CASSRSSYEQYF. DNA of the CDR3: TGTGCCAGCAGCAGATCTTCCTACGAGCAGTACTTC.

This chain links TRBV9 with TRBJ2-1; TRBD2 matches at 11 bases. Per germline, CDR1 SGDLS and CDR2 YYNGEE. CDR3 size: 17 residues. The junction had 14 bases not matched to a gene; V was cut back by 4 bases and J by 8 bases. Here the CDR3 DNA reads TGTGCCAGCAGCCCTCGGGGGCTAGCGGGGGGTTGGGATGAGCAGTTCTTC. Translated: CASSPRGLAGGWDEQFF.